The 30 T cell receptor beta chains presented below share a single source sample, sequenced in a study of T cells in Graves' hyperthyroidism and ophthalmopathy. The source material, RNA transcripts, was used to amplify TCR beta CDR3 regions. First-round RT-PCR of the TCR CDR3 relied on the HTBI primer set. TCRdb re-called the multiplex PCR reads through MiXCR, storing one row per CDR3 protein. Found here are nearly 600,000 distinct CDR3 sequences, 13% to 15% of them singletons; the top ten hold more than 6%. The sequenced sample consisted of blood. The source is a woman aged 18 to 35 with Graves' ophthalmopathy.

CDR3: CATMGGGTYNEQFF. CDR3 nucleotide sequence: TGTGCCACCATGGGGGGGGGAACCTACAATGAGCAGTTCTTC. V gene TRBV7-2 combines with J gene TRBJ2-1, with 7 bases matching TRBD2. V shed 10 bases and J 2 bases; nucleotides not matched to a gene: 8. Germline lookup yields CDR1 SGHTA and CDR2 FQGNSA. The CDR3 totals 14 residues.

This clonotype was counted only a few times. The J gene is TRBJ2-2, the V gene TRBV5-6; D is undetermined. Germline lookup yields CDR1 SGHDT and CDR2 YYEEEE. Trimming shortened V by 0 bases and J by 3 bases, and 6 bases separated the two germline ends. This CDR3 has 14 amino acids. The CDR3 here is CASSLDSDTGELFF. Here the CDR3 DNA reads TGTGCCAGCAGCTTGGACAGTGACACCGGGGAGCTGTTTTTT.

The chain has TRBV5-1 and TRBJ1-6; 7 bases are shared with TRBD1. CDR1 and CDR2 from the germline V gene are SGHRS and YFSETQ. V dropped 0 bases and J dropped 4; count of bases not matched to a gene: 4. The CDR3 is 16 residues long. CDR3 protein: CASSLGDSEYNSPLHF. CDR3 nucleotide sequence: TGCGCCAGCAGCTTGGGGGACAGTGAATATAATTCACCCCTCCACTTT.

This clonotype came up many times. V usage is TRBV7-9 and J usage is TRBJ2-7; 9 positions agree with TRBD1. Germline CDR1 is SEHNR and CDR2 is FQNEAQ (reference sequence). The V gene end was trimmed by 1 base and the J gene end by 4 bases; junction bases not matched to a gene: 11. The CDR3 totals 17 residues. Here the CDR3 DNA reads TGTGCCAGCAGCTTAGACAGGACAGGGGAATCGCGGTACGAGCAGTACTTC. Translating gives CASSLDRTGESRYEQYF.

This clonotype was seen a handful of times. The chain links TRBV7-2 to TRBJ2-1; D gene uncertain. This CDR3 has 17 residues. V dropped 1 base and J dropped 0 bases, with 13 bases sitting between them. Germline CDR1 is SGHTA and CDR2 is FQGNSA. The CDR3 sequence is CASSLGPASASYNEQFF. The DNA for the CDR3 is TGTGCCAGCAGCTTAGGGCCGGCTAGTGCCTCCTACAATGAGCAGTTCTTC.

This clonotype was detected a few times. Possible read error: a much larger clone is one base away. The chain recombines TRBV2 with TRBJ1-1, with D uncertain. CDR1 and CDR2 from the germline V gene are SNHLY and FYNNEI. This CDR3 contains 13 residues. CDR3 sequence reads: CVSIPPGSTEAFF. The CDR3 nucleotides read TGTGTCAGCATCCCCCCGGGATCAACTGAAGCTTTCTTT.

The CDR3 here is CASSPPPSTSGHPYEQYF. CDR3 nucleotides: TGTGCCAGCAGTCCCCCTCCCTCGACTAGCGGGCACCCCTACGAGCAGTACTTC. V is TRBV28 and J is TRBJ2-7, with TRBD2 matching 10 bases. V shed 5 bases, J shed 2 bases, and the junction held 15 bases outside the gene matches. This CDR3 spans 18 amino acids. CDR1 MDHEN and CDR2 SYDVKM come from the germline V gene.

Ten or more counts support this clonotype. This chain connects TRBV28 to TRBJ1-5, with TRBD1 as a possible D gene (5 bases). Trimming took 2 bases from V and 2 from J, leaving 13 bases between them. Germline V lookup: CDR1 MDHEN, CDR2 SYDVKM. The CDR3 runs to 16 residues. CDR3 protein: CASSLGAGIGNQPQHF. DNA of the CDR3: TGTGCCAGCAGTTTAGGGGCGGGAATCGGCAATCAGCCCCAGCATTTT.

This rearrangement joins TRBV6-4 to TRBJ2-1; D perhaps matches TRBD2 (5 bases). Germline V lookup: CDR1 MRHNA, CDR2 SNTAGT. There are 14 residues in the CDR3. V lost 4 bases and J 5 bases, leaving 12 bases between the germline ends. In DNA, the CDR3 is TGTGCCAGCAGTGGAGGGTCCGGTAACAATGAGCAGTTCTTC. This sequence encodes CASSGGSGNNEQFF.

The sample holds many counts of this clonotype. The V call is TRBV6-2 or TRBV6-3, the J call TRBJ2-2; D not resolved. The CDR3 consists of 15 residues. Germline V lookup: CDR1 MNHEY, CDR2 SVGEGT. The ends were cut back, 7 bases at V and 0 bases at J, with 12 bases in the middle. This chain's CDR3 is CASTTSWANTGELFF. Here the CDR3 DNA reads TGTGCCAGCACAACCTCGTGGGCGAACACCGGGGAGCTGTTTTTT.

This clonotype has at least ten counts. This chain uses TRBV28 with TRBJ2-1; the match to TRBD2 covers 9 bases. Per the germline V gene, CDR1 is MDHEN and CDR2 is SYDVKM. CDR3 length: 15 amino acids. The V gene end was trimmed by 2 bases and the J gene end by 7 bases; junction bases not matched to a gene: 6. The DNA of the CDR3 is TGTGCCAGCAGTTTAGCAACTAGCGGGTGGAATGAGCAGTTCTTC. It translates to CASSLATSGWNEQFF.

At least ten counts were recorded for this clonotype. The chain has TRBV18 and TRBJ2-3, with D possibly matching TRBD2 (6 bases). Trimming pared 2 bases from V and 0 bases from J, leaving 9 bases between. There are 15 residues in the CDR3. The V gene's germline CDR1 is KGHSH and CDR2 LQKENI. The CDR3 DNA reads as TGTGCCAGCTCACCAATTCGGGGGAGCACAGATACGCAGTATTTT. Its translation: CASSPIRGSTDTQYF.

This chain connects TRBV5-1 to TRBJ1-6, with D hard to call. The germline V gene has CDR1 SGHRS and CDR2 YFSETQ. V was clipped by 4 bases and J by 7 bases, with 12 bases between them. The CDR3 totals 14 residues. The CDR3 sequence: CASSLETGNSPLHF. The CDR3 nucleotides read TGCGCCAGCAGCCTCGAGACGGGGAATTCACCCCTCCACTTT.

This clonotype was recorded many times. The CDR3 bases are TGCAGTGCTAGAGACCCTTCTTCGGGAGATGGTGAGCAGTTCTTC. Translated: CSARDPSSGDGEQFF. This chain links TRBV20-1 with TRBJ2-1, with D perhaps TRBD2 (6 bases). Germline CDR1 and CDR2: DFQATT and SNEGSKA (reference sequence). V was trimmed by 0 bases and J by 9 bases, leaving 18 bases between them. The CDR3 is made up of 15 amino acids.

This clonotype was detected ten times or more. The chain couples TRBV19 to TRBJ2-7; D remains ambiguous. V was cut by 5 bases and J by 2 bases, with 10 bases left in between. From germline, CDR1 is LNHDA and CDR2 SQIVND (reference sequence). The CDR3 is 13 amino acids. CDR3 protein: CASSGGSTYEQYF. DNA of the CDR3: TGTGCCAGTAGTGGCGGATCTACCTACGAGCAGTACTTC.

This clonotype was seen at least ten times. The rearrangement links TRBV3-1 to TRBJ2-5; 8 bases fit TRBD2. The CDR3 runs 17 residues. Germline V gives CDR1 LGHDT, CDR2 YNNKEL (reference sequence). J gave up 4 bases and V 1 base, and 11 bases lay outside the gene matches. Here the CDR3 reads CASSQAGEGLAGETQYF. CDR3 DNA sequence: TGTGCCAGCAGCCAAGCAGGGGAGGGGCTAGCGGGAGAGACCCAGTACTTC.

The table lists this clonotype with many counts. The rearrangement uses TRBV28 and TRBJ1-5; D remains unclear. The CDR3 has 9 residues. V lost 10 bases and J lost 3, with 1 base in between. Germline lookup yields CDR1 MDHEN and CDR2 SYDVKM. DNA for the CDR3: TGTGCCACCAATCAGCCCCAGCATTTT. Translating gives CATNQPQHF. The full variable domain, in which reference TRBV28 and TRBJ1-5 provide the parts outside the CDR3, is DVKVTQSSRYLVKRTGEKVFLECVQDMDHENMFWYRQDPGLGLRLIYFSYDVKMKEKGDIPEGYSVSREKKERFSLILESASTNQTSMYLCATNQPQHFGDGTRLSIL.

This clonotype has ten or more counts. The rearrangement uses TRBV4-2 and TRBJ2-1, with D possibly TRBD2 on 6 matching bases. The CDR3 covers 13 residues. Looked up from germline, CDR1 is LGHNA and CDR2 is YNFKEQ. V lost 5 bases and J lost 8, with 13 bases in between. CDR3: CASSSRLEDEQFF. Here the CDR3 DNA reads TGTGCCAGCAGCTCCAGACTAGAAGATGAGCAGTTCTTC.

On this clonotype itself: It may be a read error: a sequence one base away is much more abundant. The V and J genes are TRBV12-5 and TRBJ1-1, with a tentative D call TRBD1 (5 bases). CDR3 length: 16 residues. In germline, CDR1 is LGHNT, CDR2 FRNRAP. V lost 3 bases, J lost 1 base, and 15 bases lay in between. As DNA, the CDR3 is TGTGCTAGTGGTTTTCTCCTGGCAAGGGGGAACACTGAAGCTTTCTTT. Translated, it gives CASGFLLARGNTEAFF.

This clonotype was recorded many times. The chain is built from TRBV7-3 and TRBJ2-1; 9 bases fit TRBD2. The CDR3 is made up of 17 amino acids. Losses at the gene ends were 5 bases for V and 3 bases for J; bases not matched to a gene: 11. CDR1 SGHTA and CDR2 FQGTGA come from the germline V gene. The CDR3 is CASSPPWGAGGYNEQFF. In DNA, the CDR3 is TGTGCCAGCAGCCCTCCTTGGGGAGCGGGAGGCTACAATGAGCAGTTCTTC.

In this sample, this clonotype turned up many times. The chain combines TRBV11-2 with TRBJ2-7, with D perhaps matching TRBD2 (5 bases). Germline V gene data show CDR1 as SGHAT and CDR2 as FQNNGV. The CDR3 runs to 13 residues. V was clipped by 0 bases and J by 6 bases, with 9 bases between them. The CDR3 is CASSLEGSGEQYF. In nucleotides, the CDR3 is TGTGCCAGCAGCTTAGAAGGGAGTGGCGAGCAGTACTTC.

The gene calls are TRBV7-3 and TRBJ2-3; 16 bases are a match to TRBD2. Germline V gene lookup returns CDR1 SGHTA and CDR2 FQGTGA. This CDR3 has 17 amino acids. After removal of 6 bases from V and 2 bases from J, the junction contained 5 bases not matched to a gene. CDR3 bases: TGTGCCAGCAGGGGGACTAGCGGGAGGGCTGACACAGATACGCAGTATTTT. Translated, it gives CASRGTSGRADTDTQYF. Drawing the rest from reference TRBV7-3 and TRBJ2-3, the complete variable domain is GAGVSQTPSNKVTEKGKYVELRCDPISGHTALYWYRQSLGQGPEFLIYFQGTGAADDSGLPNDRFFAVRPEGSVSTLKIQRTERGDSAVYLCASRGTSGRADTDTQYFGPGTRLTVL.

There are many counts of this clonotype. This chain joins TRBV5-1 and TRBJ1-1, with TRBD1 identical over 10 bases. CDR1 SGHRS and CDR2 YFSETQ come from the germline V gene. This CDR3 is built from 14 residues. The J segment lost 4 bases and the V segment lost 4 bases, leaving 4 bases of the junction unmatched. CDR3 DNA: TGCGCCAGCAGCGGGGACAGGGGCGTCACTGAAGCTTTCTTT. Residues: CASSGDRGVTEAFF. Full variable domain (missing parts from reference TRBV5-1 and TRBJ1-1): KAGVTQTPRYLIKTRGQQVTLSCSPISGHRSVSWYQQTPGQGLQFLFEYFSETQRNKGNFPGRFSGRQFSNSRSEMNVSTLELGDSALYLCASSGDRGVTEAFFGQGTRLTVV.

With regard to this clonotype: The junction shows a germline mismatch at one end, possibly a read error. The chain combines TRBV28 with TRBJ1-1, with 10 bases identical to TRBD1. The germline gives CDR1 MDHEN, CDR2 SYDVKM. The CDR3 contains 12 residues. The CDR3 spells CAGSLGQGEAFF. For the CDR3, the DNA is TGTGCCGGCAGTTTAGGACAGGGGGAGGCTTTCTTT.

This clonotype was detected many times. V usage is TRBV20-1 and J usage is TRBJ2-7; 14 bases match TRBD2. This CDR3 comprises 17 residues. V trimming: 6 bases; J trimming: 2 bases; junction bases outside the gene matches: 12. Germline V gene data show CDR1 as DFQATT and CDR2 as SNEGSKA (reference sequence). CDR3 DNA: TGCAGTGCAAATGCCATCCGACTAGCGGGAGGGCCCTACGAGCAGTACTTC. This translates into CSANAIRLAGGPYEQYF.

V is TRBV4-2 and J is TRBJ2-7, with no clear D. Germline V gives CDR1 LGHNA, CDR2 YNFKEQ. V lost 0 bases and J 0 bases, leaving 18 bases between the germline ends. The CDR3 totals 18 residues. The CDR3 loop is CASSQDRPPSPSSYEQYF. The CDR3 nucleotides read TGTGCCAGCAGCCAAGATCGACCCCCATCTCCGAGCTCCTACGAGCAGTACTTC.

This clonotype was recorded at least ten times. This rearrangement joins TRBV11-3 to TRBJ2-1, with 9 bases identical to TRBD1. Germline trimming cut 6 bases from V and 0 bases from J; bases unmatched to any gene: 3. CDR3 length equals 15 residues. Germline V gene lookup returns CDR1 SGHNT and CDR2 YENEEA. The CDR3 is CASSLDRGSYNEQFF. The CDR3 DNA follows: TGTGCCAGCAGTTTGGACAGGGGCTCCTACAATGAGCAGTTCTTC.

This clonotype was detected only a few times. The V and J genes are TRBV10-1 and TRBJ2-5, with D unclear. There are 11 residues in the CDR3. Germline V lookup: CDR1 WNHNN, CDR2 SYGVQD (reference sequence). The V end was cut by 4 bases, the J end by 5 bases, with 5 bases between. Here the CDR3 DNA reads TGCGCCAGCAGTGTAGTCGAGACCCAGTACTTC. It is translated as CASSVVETQYF.

This clonotype appeared many times. The V and J genes are TRBV29-1 and TRBJ2-7; TRBD2 matches 8 bases. Germline V lookup: CDR1 SQVTM, CDR2 ANQGSEA. The CDR3 is made up of 13 amino acids. Losses at the gene ends were 7 bases for V and 2 bases for J; bases not matched to a gene: 7. For the CDR3, the DNA is TGCAGCGCCGGTAGCGGGACCCCCTACGAGCAGTACTTC. This codes for CSAGSGTPYEQYF.

The table lists this clonotype with a few counts. V and J are TRBV7-2 and TRBJ2-2, with D perhaps matching TRBD1 (5 bases). Germline-derived CDR1 and CDR2 are SGHTA and FQGNSA. V shed 3 bases and J shed 1 base, with 12 bases lying between them. The CDR3 has 16 amino acids. The CDR3, as DNA: TGTGCCAGCAGCTTTGACAGTACTCGGAACACCGGGGAGCTGTTTTTT. Residues: CASSFDSTRNTGELFF.